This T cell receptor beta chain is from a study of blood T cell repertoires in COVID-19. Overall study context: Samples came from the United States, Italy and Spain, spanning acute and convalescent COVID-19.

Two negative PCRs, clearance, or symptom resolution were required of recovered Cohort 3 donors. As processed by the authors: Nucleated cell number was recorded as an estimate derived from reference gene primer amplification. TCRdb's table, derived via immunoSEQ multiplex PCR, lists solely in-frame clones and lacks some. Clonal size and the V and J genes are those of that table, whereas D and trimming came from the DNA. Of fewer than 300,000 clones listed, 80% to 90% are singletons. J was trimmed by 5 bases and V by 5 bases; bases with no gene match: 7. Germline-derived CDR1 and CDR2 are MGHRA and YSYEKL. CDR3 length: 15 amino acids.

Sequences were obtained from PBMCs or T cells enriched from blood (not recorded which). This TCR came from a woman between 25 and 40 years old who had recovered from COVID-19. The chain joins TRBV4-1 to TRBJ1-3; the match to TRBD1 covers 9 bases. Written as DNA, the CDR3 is TGCGCCAGCAGCGTGTGGACAGGGGAGAGAAACACCATATATTTT. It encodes CASSVWTGERNTIYF.